A selection of T cell receptor beta chains follows, all from one sample in a study of T cells in Graves' hyperthyroidism and ophthalmopathy. TCRdb itself ran the multiplex PCR reads through MiXCR, one entry per CDR3 protein. This table has about 580,000 distinct CDR3 sequences, about half appearing once. Sequencing was carried out using peripheral blood or thyroid tissue (not recorded which). The origin of the receptors is a woman aged 18-30 years with Graves' hyperthyroidism. Each CDR3 is given with its conserved first and last residue.

>TRBV27|TRBJ2-7
CASSLSWTGRNEQYF
>TRBV12-3/TRBV12-4|TRBJ2-2
CASSWTSGYGELFF
>TRBV5-4|TRBJ2-5
CASSFGLAGEGETQYF
>TRBV24-1|TRBJ2-3
CATSEGVGADTQYF
>TRBV20-1|TRBJ2-3
CSAHGTGGRGPTDTQYF
>TRBV24-1|TRBJ2-3
CATSDYVENTQYF
>TRBV12-3/TRBV12-4|TRBJ1-5
CASSPSGGGNQPQHF
>TRBV10-3|TRBJ1-1
CARGLRDELEAFF
>TRBV6-6|TRBJ1-2
CASSRIQGPSYGYTF
>TRBV27|TRBJ1-5
CASSSANQPQHF
>TRBV12-3/TRBV12-4|TRBJ1-6
CASSLDSPNSPLHF
>TRBV6-1|TRBJ1-5
CASSLTGFRDQPQHF
>TRBV20-1|TRBJ1-1
CSAPRQGVDTEAFF
>TRBV5-1|TRBJ1-1
CASSAGSELNTEAFF
>TRBV6-5|TRBJ1-2
CASSPRRARGRIYGYTF
>TRBV10-3|TRBJ2-5
CAISEASGTQYF
>TRBV20-1|TRBJ1-5
CSAAGGYRNQPQHF
>TRBV24-1|TRBJ2-1
CATSDLSGKNEQFF
>TRBV12-3/TRBV12-4|TRBJ1-5
CASSFRGRQPQHF
>TRBV6-5|TRBJ1-3
CASSEASGSTIYF
>TRBV12-3/TRBV12-4|TRBJ2-5
CASSPPGLAYQETQYF
>TRBV20-1|TRBJ1-2
CSARERETYGYTF
>TRBV12-3/TRBV12-4|TRBJ2-7
CASSFLAAYGQYF
>TRBV7-7|TRBJ2-5
CASSQGQGNLKTQYF
>TRBV5-4|TRBJ2-2
CASGYTGELFF
>TRBV13|TRBJ2-3
CASSSGLAGTSTDTQYF
>TRBV5-1|TRBJ2-1
CASSFLGENEQFF
>TRBV24-1|TRBJ1-2
CATSDYSGLQEGYTF
>TRBV20-1|TRBJ2-7
CSARGSYEQYF
>TRBV7-6|TRBJ2-2
CASSFRLLAENTGELFF
>TRBV5-6|TRBJ2-5
CASSQGPLIATQYF